This T cell receptor beta chain was captured by sequencing in a study of post-analysis software for immune sequencing data. This clonotype was observed a few times. Its antigen is still unknown. The library was made from cDNA and included unique molecular identifiers. One entry per CDR3 protein, called by TCRdb with MiXCR from the PCR reads. Among around 500,000 distinct CDR3 sequences listed, around 36% were seen once. The CDR3 is 14 amino acids. J lost 4 bases, V lost 6 bases, and 5 bases had no gene match. Germline-derived CDR1 and CDR2 are SGHDN and FVKESK. Study observations and caveats: Relative to controls, patients had a handful of TRBV segments at higher frequency, with TRBV5-6, TRBV5-1 and TRBV20-1 among these.

Sequencing was carried out using blood. The sequence was obtained from a girl aged 2-17 years with multiple sclerosis. The chain combines TRBV14 with TRBJ2-1, with 8 positions matching TRBD2. The CDR3 loop is CASSQTSAYNEQFF. DNA for the CDR3: TGTGCCAGCAGTCAGACTAGCGCATACAATGAGCAGTTCTTC. Supplemented by reference TRBV14 and TRBJ2-1, the full variable domain reads EAGVTQFPSHSVIEKGQTVTLRCDPISGHDNLYWYRRVMGKEIKFLLHFVKESKQDESGMPNNRFLAERTGGTYSTLKVQPAELEDSGVYFCASSQTSAYNEQFFGPGTRLTVL.